This is a list of T cell receptor beta chains from one sample in a study of identifying expanded T cells in peripheral blood. Using immunoSEQ multiplex PCR, the repertoire was profiled, and TCRdb retains in-frame clones only, with some absent. The sample records about 130,000 clones, approximately 86% being singletons. Specimen: blood. The receptors come from a person aged 18-70 years in good health. Both conserved end residues are part of each CDR3. The order of the fields is CDR3 protein, CDR3 DNA, D gene, V gene, J gene, clone size. D genes are given only for firm matches. Clone size is not always given. Where it is, it says once, few, many or a class for expanded clones.

CASSAIPRVGGYTF	TGTGCCAGCAGCGCAATACCCAGGGTTGGTGGCTACACCTTC	-	TRBV7-2	TRBJ1-2	-
CASSRRRSNQPQHF	TGCGCCAGCAGTCGGAGAAGGAGCAATCAGCCCCAGCATTTT	-	TRBV23-1	TRBJ1-5	-
CASSSGRDRGNQPQHF	TGTGCCAGCAGTTCCGGCCGGGACAGGGGGAATCAGCCCCAGCATTTT	TRBD1	TRBV27	TRBJ1-5	-
CASSLVGRGTDTQYF	TGTGCCAGCAGCTTAGTAGGCAGGGGCACAGATACGCAGTATTTT	-	TRBV7-2	TRBJ2-3	-
CASRDQGNSPLHF	TGTGCCAGTAGAGACCAGGGTAATTCACCCCTCCACTTT	-	TRBV5-6	TRBJ1-6	-
CASSTQAGGPGETQYF	TGTGCCAGTAGCACCCAAGCGGGAGGGCCCGGAGAGACCCAGTACTTC	TRBD2	TRBV19	TRBJ2-5	-
CASSTDRGSYTF	TGTGCCAGCAGTACGGACAGGGGCAGTTACACCTTC	TRBD1	TRBV28	TRBJ1-2	once
CASGQGFGETQYF	TGTGCCAGCGGACAGGGGTTCGGGGAGACCCAGTACTTC	TRBD1	TRBV7-3	TRBJ2-5	once
CASSLAPSPYEQYF	TGTGCCAGCAGCTTGGCCCCGTCTCCCTACGAGCAGTACTTC	-	TRBV5-5	TRBJ2-7	-
CANEAGAGTDTQYF	TGTGCCAACGAAGCGGGAGCCGGCACAGATACGCAGTATTTT	TRBD2	TRBV5-8	TRBJ2-3	-
CASSLKTGSRQPQHF	TGTGCCAGCAGCTTAAAGACGGGGAGTCGGCAGCCCCAGCATTTT	-	TRBV6-6	TRBJ1-5	once
CASSFSTGNTEAFF	TGTGCCAGCAGCTTTTCTACGGGGAACACTGAAGCTTTCTTT	-	TRBV5-4	TRBJ1-1	few
CASSEPPQGPYEQYF	TGCGCCAGCAGTGAGCCCCCCCAGGGCCCCTACGAGCAGTACTTC	-	TRBV10-2	TRBJ2-7	-
CASSLATGVYEQYF	TGTGCCAGCAGCTTGGCTACAGGGGTATACGAGCAGTACTTC	TRBD1	TRBV5-5	TRBJ2-7	-
CASTSKMGEELFF	TGTGCCAGCACCAGCAAAATGGGTGAGGAGCTGTTTTTT	-	TRBV5-4	TRBJ2-2	once
CASSPPGGYEQYF	TGTGCCAGCAGCCCCCCAGGGGGCTACGAGCAGTACTTC	TRBD1	TRBV28	TRBJ2-7	-
CSVEFHGAGRDEQFF	TGCAGCGTTGAATTCCACGGGGCAGGAAGGGATGAGCAGTTCTTC	-	TRBV29-1	TRBJ2-1	-
CASSPSPGQGYGYTF	TGTGCCAGCAGCCCGTCTCCGGGACAGGGGTATGGCTACACCTTC	TRBD1	TRBV7-3	TRBJ1-2	-
CASSQFGTGGNTIYF	TGTGCCAGCAGCCAGTTCGGGACAGGTGGAAACACCATATATTTT	TRBD1	TRBV11-3	TRBJ1-3	-
CSVQVGTGGEKLFF	TGCAGCGTCCAGGTCGGGACAGGTGGTGAAAAACTGTTTTTT	TRBD1	TRBV29-1	TRBJ1-4	once
CASSLDDSNSYNEQFF	TGTGCCAGCAGCTTAGACGACAGCAACTCCTACAATGAGCAGTTCTTC	-	TRBV7-3	TRBJ2-1	-
CASRGGEKLFF	TGTGCCAGCCGGGGGGGTGAAAAACTGTTTTTT	-	TRBV7-9	TRBJ1-4	-
CASSLAGAPGAQYF	TGTGCCAGCAGCTTAGCGGGGGCCCCGGGGGCCCAGTACTTC	-	TRBV7-2	TRBJ2-5	-
CASSLVGAQETQYF	TGTGCCAGCAGCTTAGTTGGGGCGCAAGAGACCCAGTACTTC	-	TRBV11-2	TRBJ2-5	-
CASIFSDTQYF	TGCGCCAGCATATTCTCGGATACGCAGTATTTT	-	TRBV5-1	TRBJ2-3	once
CASRGREKGEQFF	TGTGCCAGCCGGGGCAGGGAGAAGGGTGAGCAGTTCTTC	-	TRBV5-4	TRBJ2-1	-
CASSRTGTEAFF	TGTGCCAGCAGTCGGACCGGGACTGAAGCTTTCTTT	-	TRBV14	TRBJ1-1	-
CASSQVRSPDIEYEQYF	TGTGCCAGCAGCCAAGTTAGGAGCCCAGACATAGAATACGAGCAGTACTTC	-	TRBV4-2	TRBJ2-7	-
CASSFTSYGYTF	TGTGCCAGCAGCTTTACAAGTTATGGCTACACCTTC	-	TRBV5-4	TRBJ1-2	-
CASSLDRGSYGYTF	TGTGCCAGCTCACTAGACAGGGGGTCTTATGGCTACACCTTC	TRBD1	TRBV18	TRBJ1-2	-
CASSASGTGESYEQYF	TGTGCCAGTAGTGCCTCCGGGACAGGGGAATCCTACGAGCAGTACTTC	TRBD1	TRBV19	TRBJ2-7	-
CASPTVNSNQPQHF	TGTGCCAGCCCTACCGTCAATAGCAATCAGCCCCAGCATTTT	-	TRBV6-5	TRBJ1-5	-
CATSLKGNQPQHF	TGTGCCACCAGCCTCAAGGGGAATCAGCCCCAGCATTTT	-	TRBV15	TRBJ1-5	-
CASSPRMDGYTF	TGTGCCAGCAGCCCCAGGATGGACGGCTACACCTTC	-	TRBV6-6	TRBJ1-2	few
CASSLSDGNEKLFF	TGTGCCAGCAGCCTCTCGGACGGAAATGAAAAACTGTTTTTT	-	TRBV7-8	TRBJ1-4	-
CASSGLGSSYNSPLHF	TGTGCCAGTTCGGGGCTGGGGAGCTCCTATAATTCACCCCTCCACTTT	-	TRBV7-9	TRBJ1-6	-
CASSLIGGLTNEKLFF	TGTGCCAGCAGTCTTATCGGGGGTCTTACTAATGAAAAACTGTTTTTT	-	TRBV27	TRBJ1-4	-
CASSFGSGGANTDTQYF	TGCGCCAGCAGCTTTGGTAGCGGGGGGGCAAACACAGATACGCAGTATTTT	TRBD2	TRBV5-1	TRBJ2-3	-
CASSDSASGSYNEQFF	TGTGCCAGCAGTGACTCGGCGTCAGGCAGCTACAATGAGCAGTTCTTC	-	TRBV6-4	TRBJ2-1	-
CASSLVATGRETQYF	TGTGCCAGCAGCTTGGTGGCTACCGGACGAGAGACCCAGTACTTC	-	TRBV5-5	TRBJ2-5	-
CASSLAGGKETQYF	TGTGCCAGCAGTCTAGCGGGAGGGAAAGAGACCCAGTACTTC	TRBD2	TRBV28	TRBJ2-5	-
CASSPSFHRVHEAFF	TGTGCCAGCAGTCCCTCATTTCACAGGGTACATGAAGCTTTCTTT	-	TRBV6-5	TRBJ1-1	-
CASKRQGGNEQYF	TGTGCCAGCAAACGGCAGGGAGGTAACGAGCAGTACTTC	-	TRBV2	TRBJ2-7	-
CASSAGVGTTYNEQFF	TGTGCCAGCAGCGCAGGAGTGGGAACAACCTACAATGAGCAGTTCTTC	-	TRBV9	TRBJ2-1	few
CASSVAAGGYNEQFF	TGTGCCAGCAGCGTAGCTGCGGGGGGGTACAATGAGCAGTTCTTC	TRBD2	TRBV9	TRBJ2-1	-
CASSSTGTGGRNEQFF	TGTGCCAGCAGTTCCACCGGGACAGGGGGCCGCAATGAGCAGTTCTTC	TRBD1	TRBV6-6	TRBJ2-1	once
CASSPPSGGAKNEQFF	TGTGCCAGCTCACCTCCTAGCGGGGGGGCCAAAAATGAGCAGTTCTTC	TRBD2	TRBV18	TRBJ2-1	-
CASSVGILAGADTQYF	TGTGCCAGCAGCGTAGGGATACTAGCGGGCGCAGATACGCAGTATTTT	TRBD2	TRBV9	TRBJ2-3	once
CASSLGGAVGELFF	TGTGCCAGCAGCCTCGGGGGGGCGGTCGGGGAGCTGTTTTTT	TRBD2	TRBV4-2	TRBJ2-2	-
CASSLVGDDEQYF	TGTGCCAGCAGCTTAGTTGGAGACGACGAGCAGTACTTC	-	TRBV5-6	TRBJ2-7	-
CASTESGSYEQYF	TGTGCCAGCACCGAGAGTGGCTCCTACGAGCAGTACTTC	-	TRBV6-1	TRBJ2-7	once